A single T cell receptor (beta chain) is shown here with its context. Its antigen is not known. This entry comes from a study of human T cells and chemical hapten exposure. For the study at large: Mostly female patients had alopecia areata, totalis or universalis. Small discrepancies in pooled library volume mainly accounted for the varying TCR yields per sample. Study conclusions and caveats: As patch test score rose, PT1 expanded TCR counts tended to rise as well.

Time point defined: pre-sensitization, week 0. Documented treatment: therapeutic diphenylcyclopropenone sensitization with weekly scalp DPC. TCRdb reprocessed the RACE reads with MiXCR, giving one entry per CDR3 protein. This sample has fewer than 200,000 distinct CDR3 sequences, with around 30% found just once. The ends were cut back, 3 bases at V and 9 bases at J, with 14 bases in the middle. This CDR3 has 14 residues. The rearrangement uses TRBV12-3 or TRBV12-4 and TRBJ2-2; D unclear. The sample in question was whole blood, obtained in connection with sensitization to the hapten diphenylcyclopropenone (DPC). The sequence came from a woman aged 25-40 years with alopecia areata. Some clones in this sample may be carry-over from other donors' samples. CDR3 sequence (DNA): TGTGCCAGCAGTTTCTTAGGCGAGAGCTGGGAGCTGTTTTTT. As protein: CASSFLGESWELFF.